This is a list of T cell receptor beta chains from one sample in a study of shared clonotypes between healthy human individuals. Clones were read by immunoSEQ multiplex PCR, and TCRdb kept only the in-frame ones, dropping some. The sample has around 1,900,000 clones, over 85% seen once. Sequencing was carried out using naive CD8+ T cells from PBMCs. The receptor source for this set is a man younger than 35 in good health. Some clones in this sample may be carry-over from other donors' samples. Both conserved end residues are part of each CDR3. The D gene is left open where the match is weak. Part of the rows lack a size; the others show once, few, many or a class for expanded clones.

V gene	D gene	clone size	CDR3 length	J gene	CDR3 protein	CDR3 DNA
TRBV7-9	TRBD1	-	17	TRBJ1-2	CASREYRGVVSNYGYTF	TGTGCCAGCAGGGAATACAGGGGAGTTGTAAGTAACTATGGCTACACCTTC
TRBV6-6	-	-	12	TRBJ2-2	CASSWDPGELFF	TGTGCCAGCAGCTGGGATCCCGGGGAGCTGTTTTTT
TRBV27	-	-	15	TRBJ2-3	CASSQVGWGADTQYF	TGTGCCAGCAGCCAGGTGGGATGGGGGGCAGATACGCAGTATTTT
TRBV11-3	-	-	15	TRBJ2-1	CASSLDPPGGGEQFF	TGTGCCAGCAGCTTAGATCCCCCAGGGGGAGGTGAGCAGTTCTTC
TRBV6-1	-	few	11	TRBJ2-7	CASIGDYEQYF	TGTGCCAGCATTGGGGATTACGAGCAGTACTTC
TRBV6-6	-	once	14	TRBJ2-7	CASSYSGLGEEQYF	TGTGCCAGCAGTTATTCAGGGCTCGGGGAAGAGCAGTACTTC
TRBV9	-	-	10	TRBJ1-2	CASSPGQSTF	TGTGCCAGCAGCCCCGGACAGTCCACCTTC
TRBV7-8	-	-	17	TRBJ2-1	CASSFSPQRAPVDEQFF	TGTGCCAGCAGCTTCTCCCCTCAGCGGGCTCCAGTAGATGAGCAGTTCTTC
TRBV7-2	TRBD1	-	14	TRBJ1-2	CASSPTGSSYGYTF	TGTGCCAGCAGCCCGACAGGGAGCAGCTATGGCTACACCTTC
TRBV7-9	-	few	15	TRBJ2-1	CASSSRPNSDNEQFF	TGTGCCAGCAGCTCTCGTCCTAATTCGGACAATGAGCAGTTCTTC
TRBV14	TRBD1	-	15	TRBJ2-5	CASSRHRGRVETQYF	TGTGCCAGCAGCCGGCACAGGGGGCGCGTAGAGACCCAGTACTTC
TRBV7-9	-	-	15	TRBJ2-1	CASSLEAYSYNEQFF	TGTGCCAGCAGCTTAGAAGCGTACTCCTACAATGAGCAGTTCTTC
TRBV28	TRBD2	-	14	TRBJ2-1	CASTEGLAGVEQFF	TGTGCCAGCACCGAGGGACTAGCGGGAGTTGAGCAGTTCTTC
TRBV6-5	-	-	16	TRBJ1-2	CASSYSGQTSNYGYTF	TGTGCCAGCAGTTACTCGGGGCAGACCTCTAACTATGGCTACACCTTC
TRBV7-3	-	-	13	TRBJ2-1	CASSLTPGNEQFF	TGTGCCAGCAGCTTAACCCCCGGCAATGAGCAGTTCTTC
TRBV5-6	-	-	14	TRBJ1-2	CASSPRGMLYGYTF	TGTGCCAGCAGCCCCCGTGGTATGTTGTATGGCTACACCTTC
TRBV4-1	-	-	16	TRBJ1-2	CASSQDRAGGTYGYTF	TGCGCCAGCAGCCAAGATCGCGCGGGTGGAACCTATGGCTACACCTTC
TRBV15	TRBD1	-	14	TRBJ2-7	CATSRPGQGYEQYF	TGTGCCACCAGCAGACCGGGACAGGGCTACGAGCAGTACTTC
TRBV4-1	-	-	14	TRBJ2-2	CASSQGARPGELFF	TGCGCCAGCAGCCAAGGGGCTAGGCCCGGGGAGCTGTTTTTT
TRBV27	-	-	16	TRBJ2-7	CASHPGDTEIPNEQYF	TGTGCCAGCCACCCAGGGGACACCGAGATTCCTAACGAGCAGTACTTC
TRBV5-1	-	-	14	TRBJ1-2	CASSLDKLGGGYTF	TGCGCCAGCAGCTTGGACAAATTGGGTGGTGGCTACACCTTC
TRBV29-1	TRBD1	-	12	TRBJ1-4	CSVVTGEGKLFF	TGCAGCGTAGTCACAGGGGAGGGAAAACTGTTTTTT
TRBV5-1	-	-	15	TRBJ2-7	CASSLDGGHAYEQYF	TGCGCCAGCAGCTTGGATGGGGGGCACGCCTACGAGCAGTACTTC
TRBV7-9	TRBD2	few	15	TRBJ2-1	CASSPPGLADNEQFF	TGTGCCAGCAGCCCACCCGGACTAGCAGACAATGAGCAGTTCTTC
TRBV29-1	-	once	12	TRBJ1-2	CSVKWRPMSYTF	TGCAGCGTTAAATGGCGTCCTATGAGCTACACCTTC
TRBV4-1	TRBD1	-	16	TRBJ2-5	CASSLTTGQGEETQYF	TGCGCCAGCAGCCTAACTACAGGACAGGGGGAAGAGACCCAGTACTTC
TRBV9	TRBD2	-	16	TRBJ2-5	CASSLGLSGSRETQYF	TGTGCCAGCAGCCTTGGTCTAAGCGGGAGTCGAGAGACCCAGTACTTC
TRBV10-3	-	few	12	TRBJ2-1	CAIGGTANEQFF	TGTGCCATCGGGGGGACAGCGAATGAGCAGTTCTTC
TRBV28	TRBD1	-	15	TRBJ2-7	CASSFGQDLSYEQYF	TGTGCCAGCAGTTTCGGACAGGATCTCTCCTACGAGCAGTACTTC
TRBV19	-	-	16	TRBJ1-5	CASSSGTKYSNQPQHF	TGTGCCAGTAGTTCTGGGACGAAGTATAGCAATCAGCCCCAGCATTTT